The T cell receptor beta chain described here comes from a study of blood T cell repertoires in COVID-19. The method was immunoSEQ multiplex PCR; TCRdb's version includes in-frame clones alone and lacks a portion of them. The data contain 100,000 or so clones, approximately 90% of them singletons. The sample holds one count of this clone. This CDR3 is 14 amino acids long. From germline, CDR1 is GTSNPN and CDR2 SVGIG (reference sequence). The V end was cut by 5 bases, the J end by 2 bases, with 15 bases between. V usage is TRBV30 and J usage is TRBJ1-2, with a possible D match to TRBD1 (6 bases). The sequence derives from a man aged 60-69 years with acute or convalescent COVID-19. Sequences were obtained from peripheral blood. Written as DNA, the CDR3 is TGTGCCTGGGAACAGGGCGTTCAGAACTATGGCTACACCTTC. Translation: CAWEQGVQNYGYTF.